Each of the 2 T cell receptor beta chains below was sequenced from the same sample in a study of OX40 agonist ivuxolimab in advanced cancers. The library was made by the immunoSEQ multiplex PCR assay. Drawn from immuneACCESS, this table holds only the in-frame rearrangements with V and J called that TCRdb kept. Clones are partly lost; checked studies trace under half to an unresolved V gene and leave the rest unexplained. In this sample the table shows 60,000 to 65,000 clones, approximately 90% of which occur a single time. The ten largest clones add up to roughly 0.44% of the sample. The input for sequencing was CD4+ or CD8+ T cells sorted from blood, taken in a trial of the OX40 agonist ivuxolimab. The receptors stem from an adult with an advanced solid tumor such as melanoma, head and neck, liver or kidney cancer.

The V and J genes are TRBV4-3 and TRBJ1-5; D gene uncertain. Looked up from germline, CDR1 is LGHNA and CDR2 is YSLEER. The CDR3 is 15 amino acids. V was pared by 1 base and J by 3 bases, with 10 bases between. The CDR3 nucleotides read TGCGCCAGCAGCCAAGCGTACGGGTTCAATCAGCCCCAGCATTTT. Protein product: CASSQAYGFNQPQHF.

The DNA of the CDR3 is TGTGCCAGTAGTCCACCAACCGGGACACACTCCTACGAGCAGTACTTC. As protein: CASSPPTGTHSYEQYF. The chain combines TRBV19 with TRBJ2-7, with D possibly being TRBD1 (6 bases). The V end lost 5 bases, the J end lost 0 bases, and 17 bases lay between the germline ends. Germline CDR1 and CDR2: LNHDA and SQIVND (reference sequence). This CDR3 has 16 residues. Based on the CDR3 plus reference TRBV19 and TRBJ2-7, the full variable domain is DGGITQSPKYLFRKEGQNVTLSCEQNLNHDAMYWYRQDPGQGLRLIYYSQIVNDFQKGDIAEGYSVSREKKESFPLTVTSAQKNPTAFYLCASSPPTGTHSYEQYFGPGTRLTVT.